Listed below are T cell receptor beta chains from one sample, sequenced in a study of cytomegalovirus exposure and HLA in healthy donors. Generated by immunoSEQ multiplex PCR, the TCRdb table keeps only in-frame clones and is missing some. Of 150,000 to 250,000 clones listed, about 79% are singletons. The sample consisted of PBMCs. These TCRs come from a boy younger than 10 in good health and CMV-seronegative. Both conserved end residues are part of each CDR3. The order of the fields is J gene, D gene, V gene, clone size, CDR3 DNA, CDR3 protein. D genes are given only for firm matches. Expanded clones are given a class, and other clones once, few, many or no size at all.

TRBJ2-7	TRBD2	TRBV7-8	once	TGTGCCAGCAGTAGCGGGGAATCCTACGAGCAGTACTTC	CASSSGESYEQYF
TRBJ2-7	-	TRBV7-2	-	TGTGCCAGCAGCTGGCCGGGGAACGAGCAGTACTTC	CASSWPGNEQYF
TRBJ2-7	TRBD1	TRBV29-1	-	TGCAGCGTTGCCCCGGACAGGGGCTCCTACGAGCAGTACTTC	CSVAPDRGSYEQYF
TRBJ1-2	TRBD1	TRBV5-1	-	TGCGCCAGCAGCTTGGGGACAGGGGCCATCTATGGCTACACCTTC	CASSLGTGAIYGYTF
TRBJ2-1	-	TRBV5-1	once	TGCGCCAGCAGCTTTGGGGTAGCGGATCTCAATGAGCAGTTCTTC	CASSFGVADLNEQFF
TRBJ1-2	-	TRBV11-2	few	TGTGCCAGCAGCTTAGATGAAGGGAGTAGTGGGGGCTACACCTTC	CASSLDEGSSGGYTF
TRBJ2-1	TRBD2	TRBV9	-	TGTGCCAGCAGCAACCGACTAGCGGGGGGAACCTTTTCTGAGCAGTTCTTC	CASSNRLAGGTFSEQFF
TRBJ2-5	-	TRBV4-1	-	TGCGCCAGCAGCCAAGATTCGAACAGAGCTCAAGAGACCCAGTACTTC	CASSQDSNRAQETQYF
TRBJ1-2	-	TRBV28	-	TGTGCCAGCAGTTTGGTCGGCGGTCTCATCGGAATCCGACTTTATGGCTACACCTTC	CASSLVGGLIGIRLYGYTF
TRBJ2-3	TRBD1	TRBV6-1	-	TGTGCCAGCAGTAACGACAGGGGGGATACGCAGTATTTT	CASSNDRGDTQYF
TRBJ2-7	-	TRBV6-5	few	TGTGCCAGCAAACCGGGACACTTAACCTACGAGCAGTACTTC	CASKPGHLTYEQYF
TRBJ1-3	-	TRBV10-3	-	TGTGCCATCAGTGAGTCCGCAGGTGGCGAGTCCGGAAACACCATATATTTT	CAISESAGGESGNTIYF
TRBJ2-2	-	TRBV4-3	-	TGCGCCAGCAGCCAAGATGACAGCTCGAGCACCGGGGAGCTGTTTTTT	CASSQDDSSSTGELFF
TRBJ2-3	-	TRBV5-1	-	TGCGCCAGCGGGAGCTACTTCACAGATACGCAGTATTTT	CASGSYFTDTQYF
TRBJ1-1	-	TRBV11-3	few	TGTGCCAGCAGCCAAACAGGGAACACTGAAGCTTTCTTT	CASSQTGNTEAFF
TRBJ1-1	-	TRBV6-4	-	TGTGCCAGCAGTGACCGCGCGGTAAGGACTGAGAACACTGAAGCTTTCTTT	CASSDRAVRTENTEAFF
TRBJ2-3	-	TRBV7-7	-	TGTGCTAGCAGCGCTCAACCCGGGGGAGGTATAGATACGCAGTATTTT	CASSAQPGGGIDTQYF
TRBJ1-6	-	TRBV2	-	TGTGCCAGCAGCACGTTAGACGGGGGATCACCCCTCCACTTT	CASSTLDGGSPLHF
TRBJ2-7	-	TRBV4-3	-	TGCGCCAGCAGCCAAGGTCTGGGCGGGGGCGTCCACGAGCAGTACTTC	CASSQGLGGGVHEQYF
TRBJ2-2	TRBD1	TRBV7-2	-	TGTGCCAGCAGCTCGACAGGGGCCGCGAACACCGGGGAGCTGTTTTTT	CASSSTGAANTGELFF
TRBJ1-3	-	TRBV7-9	-	TGTGCCGGGAAAAAATCAGGGGAAAACACCATATATTTT	CAGKKSGENTIYF
TRBJ1-5	-	TRBV15	-	TGTGCCACCAGCTCGCTTACACAGGGCAATCAGCCCCAGCATTTT	CATSSLTQGNQPQHF
TRBJ2-1	-	TRBV4-3	-	TGCGCCAGCAGCCAAGGTGTGGGGCGGGGGCATAACAATGAGCAGTTCTTC	CASSQGVGRGHNNEQFF
TRBJ2-1	TRBD1	TRBV28	-	TGTGCCAGCAGTTTACAGGGGGCCTACAATGAGCAGTTCTTC	CASSLQGAYNEQFF
TRBJ2-3	TRBD2	TRBV2	-	TGTGCCAGCAGTGATCATCGGACTAGCGGGGGGGAATTGTATTTT	CASSDHRTSGGELYF
TRBJ2-3	TRBD2	TRBV5-6	-	TGTGCCAGCAGCACGCCTGCGCGGGGGGCCCGCACAGATACGCAGTATTTT	CASSTPARGARTDTQYF
TRBJ2-1	-	TRBV28	-	TGTGCCAGCAGTTTACCAAGGGGTAATGAGCAGTTCTTC	CASSLPRGNEQFF
TRBJ1-6	-	TRBV6-1	few	TGTGCCAGCAGTGATGGGCAGGGATGGAATTCACCCCTCCACTTT	CASSDGQGWNSPLHF
TRBJ1-5	TRBD1	TRBV6-6	-	TGTGCCAGCAGTTACCTACAGGGGAGCAATCAGCCCCAGCATTTT	CASSYLQGSNQPQHF
TRBJ2-5	-	TRBV5-4	-	TGTGCCAGCAGCCTCGTTGACAGGCAAGAGACCCAGTACTTC	CASSLVDRQETQYF
TRBJ1-2	TRBD1	TRBV5-4	-	TGTGCCAGCAGCCCCCGGACAGGGGGAGCTAACTATGGCTACACCTTC	CASSPRTGGANYGYTF
TRBJ2-7	-	TRBV7-8	-	TGTGCCAGCAGCAAGGACAGATCCCTACGTATGGGGCAGTACTTC	CASSKDRSLRMGQYF
TRBJ2-2	TRBD2	TRBV10-3	-	TGTGCCATCAGTGAGTTGAGCGGGGCGAACACCGGGGAGCTGTTTTTT	CAISELSGANTGELFF
TRBJ1-1	-	TRBV5-5	-	TGTGCCAGCGGCCCCGAGCCAGGGCCGGCTTTCTTT	CASGPEPGPAFF
TRBJ1-1	-	TRBV21-1	-	TGTGCCAGCAGCAAAGCCGGGAACGGCAGGGGGCAAACTGAAGCTTTCTTT	CASSKAGNGRGQTEAFF
TRBJ1-1	-	TRBV18	once	TGTGCCAGCTCACCAGGAGGGGTCACTGAAGCTTTCTTT	CASSPGGVTEAFF
TRBJ2-1	TRBD1	TRBV11-2	-	TGTGCCAGCAGCCCGAGACAGGGTTCGAATGAGCAGTTCTTC	CASSPRQGSNEQFF
TRBJ2-2	-	TRBV9	-	TGTGCCAGCAGCGTAGGATCTAGCGCAAACACCGGGGAGCTGTTTTTT	CASSVGSSANTGELFF
TRBJ1-1	-	TRBV27	-	TGTGCCAGCAGTTTCAGGGCTGGGGCTGAAGCTTTCTTT	CASSFRAGAEAFF
TRBJ2-3	-	TRBV10-2	once	TGCGCCAGCAGTGAGTCTCTAAACCCAGATACGCAGTATTTT	CASSESLNPDTQYF
TRBJ2-1	TRBD2	TRBV11-1	-	TGTGCCAGCAGTTCTACTCCGGGACTAGCGGGTGAGCAGTTCTTC	CASSSTPGLAGEQFF
TRBJ2-5	TRBD2	TRBV11-2	-	TGTGCCAGCAGCTTAGATACGGGGGGGTATGGGGAGACCCAGTACTTC	CASSLDTGGYGETQYF
TRBJ1-2	TRBD1	TRBV4-2	-	TGTGCCAGCAGCCAAGAGGTTGAGGGGGCTAATTGGTACTATGGCTACACCTTC	CASSQEVEGANWYYGYTF
TRBJ2-1	-	TRBV7-2	-	TGTGCCAGCAGCCCGACTAGTCGATTGGGCGATGAGCAGTTCTTC	CASSPTSRLGDEQFF
TRBJ1-1	-	TRBV19	-	TGTGCCAGTAGTATAAGGCGGGACACTGAAGCTTTCTTT	CASSIRRDTEAFF
TRBJ1-1	-	TRBV4-3	-	TGCGCCAGCAGCCAATATCTAGGGGATGGAGACACTGAAGCTTTCTTT	CASSQYLGDGDTEAFF
TRBJ2-1	TRBD1	TRBV4-3	-	TGCGCCAGCAGCCAAGATAGAGGCAGGGGGCGCGGGGACAATGAGCAGTTCTTC	CASSQDRGRGRGDNEQFF
TRBJ2-3	TRBD2	TRBV4-2	-	TGTGCCAGCAGCCAAGAGGCGGGGGGGGGAGATACGCAGTATTTT	CASSQEAGGGDTQYF
TRBJ2-1	-	TRBV11-3	-	TGTGCCAGCAGCTTAGGTGTCCGCGGGGAGCAGTTCTTC	CASSLGVRGEQFF
TRBJ1-1	TRBD1	TRBV18	-	TGTGCCAGCTCGCGGGGAGACAGGGGGAACACTGAAGCTTTCTTT	CASSRGDRGNTEAFF
TRBJ2-7	-	TRBV21-1	-	TGTGCCAGCACCCTGGGGGGAGAGCAGTACTTC	CASTLGGEQYF
TRBJ2-5	-	TRBV27	few	TGTGCCAGCAGTTTATCGAGGCAACAAGAGACCCAGTACTTC	CASSLSRQQETQYF
TRBJ2-1	TRBD2	TRBV7-8	once	TGTGCCAGCAGCTTGGCGGGGGGGCAGGTAGGTGAGCAGTTCTTC	CASSLAGGQVGEQFF
TRBJ2-1	-	TRBV9	-	TGTGCCAGCAGCGTGTCAGGGGCGCAGGGAAATGAGCAGTTCTTC	CASSVSGAQGNEQFF